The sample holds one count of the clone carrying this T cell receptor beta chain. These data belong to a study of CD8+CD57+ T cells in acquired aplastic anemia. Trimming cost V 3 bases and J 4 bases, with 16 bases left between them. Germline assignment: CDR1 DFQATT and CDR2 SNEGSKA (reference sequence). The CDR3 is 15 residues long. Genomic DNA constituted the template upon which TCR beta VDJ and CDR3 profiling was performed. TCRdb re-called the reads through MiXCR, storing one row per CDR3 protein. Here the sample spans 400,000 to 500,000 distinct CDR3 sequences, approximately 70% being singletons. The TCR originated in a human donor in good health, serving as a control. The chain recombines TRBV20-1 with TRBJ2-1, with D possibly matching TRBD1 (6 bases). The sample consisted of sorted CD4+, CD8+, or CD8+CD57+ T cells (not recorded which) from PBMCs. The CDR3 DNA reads TGCAGTGCTAGCCCACAACAGGGAACGTACAATGAGCAGTTCTTC. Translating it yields CSASPQQGTYNEQFF.